The 10 T cell receptor beta chains below were found in one sample sequenced in a study of blood T cell repertoires in COVID-19. Repertoires were generated with immunoSEQ multiplex PCR, while TCRdb's copy carries only in-frame clones and drops some. Of roughly 400,000 clones listed, around 87% are singletons. Source material: peripheral blood. These receptors were taken from a woman aged 55-70 years with COVID-19, enrolled during active disease.

The chain joins TRBV5-1 to TRBJ2-1; TRBD2 might be the D (6 bases). The CDR3 is made up of 14 amino acids. Trimming pared 7 bases from V and 0 bases from J, leaving 11 bases between. Per germline, CDR1 SGHRS and CDR2 YFSETQ. The CDR3: CASGPGDSYNEQFF. CDR3 DNA sequence: TGCGCCAGCGGACCGGGGGACTCCTACAATGAGCAGTTCTTC.

In DNA, the CDR3 is TGTGCCTGGAGTGTAGAGGTTAAAAACATTCAGTACTTC. As protein: CAWSVEVKNIQYF. This rearrangement joins TRBV30 to TRBJ2-4; unclear D gene. V gave up 0 bases and J gave up 4 bases, with 7 bases separating them. CDR3 length equals 13 residues. Germline loops: CDR1 GTSNPN, CDR2 SVGIG (reference sequence).

The rearrangement joins TRBV11-1 to TRBJ1-6, with D uncertain. The V gene lost 2 bases and the J gene lost 7 bases, with 9 bases spanning the gap. From germline, CDR1 is SGHAT and CDR2 FQDESV (reference sequence). The length of the CDR3 is 14 residues. For the CDR3, the DNA is TGTGCCAGCAGCTTACAGGCAAGAAATTCACCCCTCCACTTT. This encodes CASSLQARNSPLHF.

This chain joins TRBV18 and TRBJ1-4; D is unclear. Germline assignment: CDR1 KGHSH and CDR2 LQKENI. The CDR3 runs 12 residues. Trimming removed 6 bases at V and 6 bases at J, with 8 bases between. The CDR3 DNA reads TGTGCCAGCTCCACGACTGATGAAAAACTGTTTTTT. Encoded protein: CASSTTDEKLFF.

The chain employs TRBV19 and TRBJ1-1; 7 nucleotides align to TRBD1. Germline CDR1 is LNHDA and CDR2 is SQIVND (reference sequence). The CDR3 consists of 14 residues. The V segment lost 5 bases and the J segment 1 base; nucleotides outside the gene matches: 4. CDR3: CASSPGQTNTEAFF. In DNA, the CDR3 is TGTGCCAGTAGTCCGGGACAGACGAACACTGAAGCTTTCTTT.

V usage is TRBV6-1 and J usage is TRBJ2-6; D is unresolved. From germline, CDR1 is MNHNS and CDR2 SASEGT. The CDR3 is 15 residues long. With 3 bases removed from V and 2 bases from J, the gap between germline ends came to 8 bases. In nucleotides, the CDR3 is TGTGCCAGCAGTGAGAGGAGAACTGGGGCCAACGTCCTGACTTTC. Its translation: CASSERRTGANVLTF.

The V and J genes are TRBV10-3 and TRBJ2-3; 8 nucleotides align to TRBD2. The V gene end was trimmed by 0 bases and the J gene end by 4 bases; junction bases not matched to a gene: 9. Germline CDR1 reads ENHRY; CDR2 reads SYGVKD. The CDR3 spans 17 residues. CDR3 DNA: TGTGCCATCAGTGAGTCGGTCGGGGGGGGCGTTCCAGATACGCAGTATTTT. It translates to CAISESVGGGVPDTQYF.

The chain recombines TRBV27 with TRBJ2-3; possible D gene TRBD1, 6 bases. V dropped 4 bases and J dropped 2 bases, with 13 bases sitting between them. The germline V gene encodes CDR1 MNHEY and CDR2 SMNVEV (reference sequence). This CDR3 comprises 15 residues. The CDR3 loop reads CASSWSGEITDTQYF. The CDR3 coding sequence is TGTGCCAGCAGTTGGTCAGGGGAAATCACAGATACGCAGTATTTT.

This chain links TRBV27 with TRBJ2-7; TRBD1 matches at 7 bases. Per the germline V gene, CDR1 is MNHEY and CDR2 is SMNVEV (reference sequence). J lost 0 bases, V lost 6 bases, and 5 bases had no gene match. The CDR3 has 14 amino acids. The CDR3 coding sequence is TGTGCCAGCAGCCGGACAGGTTCCTCCTACGAGCAGTACTTC. This translates into CASSRTGSSYEQYF.

The chain has TRBV23-1 and TRBJ1-2; D unclear. TRBV23-1 belongs to the ORF category, with a function that is uncertain. The CDR3 totals 13 residues. V lost 4 bases and J lost 2, with 8 bases in between. The chain's CDR3 is CASSLQRNYGYTF. The CDR3 coding sequence is TGCGCCAGCAGTCTACAACGAAACTATGGCTACACCTTC.